These 18 T cell receptor beta chains originate from one sample sequenced in a study of Ad26.COV2.S vaccination and SARS-CoV-2 variants. Regarding treatment: roughly 19 received Ad26.COV2.S at low or high dose, single or two shots; roughly 5 received placebo; per-sample allocation not given. Sampling was performed 63 days after the first vaccine or placebo injection. Clones were sequenced by immunoSEQ multiplex PCR, and TCRdb holds only the in-frame ones, with some missing. The table shows about 280,000 clones, with approximately 87% occurring only once. The material sequenced was peripheral blood, taken in a trial of Ad26.COV2.S vaccine versus placebo. The origin of the receptors is a person between 18 and 65 years old who received the Ad26.COV2.S COVID-19 vaccine or a placebo.

The V and J genes are TRBV19 and TRBJ1-5; D perhaps matches TRBD1 (5 bases). In germline, CDR1 is LNHDA, CDR2 SQIVND (reference sequence). The CDR3 spans 18 residues. Trimming cost V 4 bases and J 1 base, with 20 bases left between them. The CDR3 here is CASSTAGTGIGSNQPQHF. CDR3 DNA: TGTGCCAGTAGTACCGCCGGGACCGGCATTGGAAGCAATCAGCCCCAGCATTTT.

V gene TRBV27 combines with J gene TRBJ1-1; D possibly corresponds to TRBD1 (6 bases). The CDR3 extends over 14 amino acids. Germline lookup yields CDR1 MNHEY and CDR2 SMNVEV (reference sequence). The V end was cut by 8 bases, the J end by 5 bases, with 18 bases between. The CDR3 region has the DNA TGTGCCAGCTACCAGTGGGCAGGGGCAACTGAAGCTTTCTTT. This encodes CASYQWAGATEAFF.

The rearrangement links TRBV29-1 to TRBJ1-2, with 7 bases matching TRBD1. CDR1 and CDR2 from the germline V gene are SQVTM and ANQGSEA. The CDR3 spans 12 residues. The V and J ends lost 5 bases and 4 bases, in that order; junction bases with no gene match: 4. The CDR3 sequence: CSVSGQAYGYTF. For the CDR3, the DNA is TGCAGCGTTAGCGGACAGGCCTATGGCTACACCTTC.

The sample holds one count of this clone. The chain is built from TRBV2 and TRBJ1-2, with no clear D. The V end lost 10 bases, the J end lost 8 bases, and 14 bases lay between the germline ends. Germline CDR1 is SNHLY and CDR2 is FYNNEI. The CDR3 runs 11 residues. In DNA form, the CDR3 reads TGTGCCATACTTCGGGGTCTGGGCTACACCTTC. Its translation: CAILRGLGYTF.

The rearrangement joins TRBV5-1 to TRBJ2-3, with D possibly matching TRBD2 (7 bases). Germline values: CDR1 SGHRS, CDR2 YFSETQ. The V and J ends lost 7 bases and 3 bases respectively, with 12 bases between them. The CDR3 sequence is 13 residues long. The CDR3 loop reads CASGGARTDTQYF. In DNA form, the CDR3 reads TGCGCCAGCGGGGGGGCAAGAACAGATACGCAGTATTTT.

V gene TRBV30 combines with J gene TRBJ1-6; D is undetermined. CDR3 length: 15 residues. V dropped 1 base and J dropped 5 bases, with 12 bases sitting between them. Germline V gene lookup returns CDR1 GTSNPN and CDR2 SVGIG (reference sequence). The CDR3 DNA reads as TGTGCCTGGAGTGGCCTACAGACGAATAATTCACCCCTCCACTTT. Translating it yields CAWSGLQTNNSPLHF. Combining the CDR3 with reference TRBV30 and TRBJ1-6 gives the whole variable domain SQTIHQWPATLVQPVGSPLSLECTVEGTSNPNLYWYRQAAGRGLQLLFYSVGIGQISSEVPQNLSASRPQDRQFILSSKKLLLSDSGFYLCAWSGLQTNNSPLHFGNGTRLTVT.

The chain joins TRBV3-1 (or the pseudogene TRBV3-2) to TRBJ1-6; the match to TRBD1 covers 9 bases. This CDR3 is 13 amino acids long. V lost 5 bases, J lost 12 bases, and 5 bases stayed unmatched. Looked up from germline, CDR1 is LGHDT and CDR2 is YNNKEL (reference sequence). This chain's CDR3 is CASSRQGGGPLHF. CDR3 sequence (DNA): TGTGCCAGCAGCAGACAGGGGGGGGGACCCCTCCACTTT.

V gene TRBV5-8 combines with J gene TRBJ2-7, with 8 bases that match TRBD2. The junction had 13 bases not matched to a gene; V was cut back by 4 bases and J by 7 bases. CDR3 length: 15 amino acids. In germline, CDR1 is SGHTS, CDR2 YDEGEE. The DNA of the CDR3 is TGTGCCAGCAGCCAGACGGGGGGGAACTACGGGGAGCAGTACTTC. Amino acids: CASSQTGGNYGEQYF.

This clone appeared once. V and J are TRBV19 and TRBJ2-1; the match to TRBD2 covers 9 bases. The CDR3 is made up of 15 amino acids. J was trimmed by 8 bases and V by 5 bases; bases with no gene match: 10. Per the germline V gene, CDR1 is LNHDA and CDR2 is SQIVND (reference sequence). This CDR3 is CASSSFAGGPDEQFF. DNA for the CDR3: TGTGCCAGTAGTTCGTTTGCGGGGGGGCCGGATGAGCAGTTCTTC.

This sequence joins TRBV6-5 and TRBJ2-7; 9 nucleotides align to TRBD1. Losses at the gene ends were 5 bases for V and 5 bases for J; bases not matched to a gene: 10. CDR3 length: 15 residues. Germline V gene data show CDR1 as MNHEY and CDR2 as SVGAGI. In DNA form, the CDR3 reads TGTGCCAGCAGTCCCGGGACAGGGTTAGGAGACGAGCAGTACTTC. This gives the protein CASSPGTGLGDEQYF.

This rearrangement joins TRBV10-3 to TRBJ2-3; 13 bases fit TRBD2. The CDR3 runs to 14 residues. The ends lost 4 bases at V and 5 bases at J; junction bases unmatched: 0. Looked up from germline, CDR1 is ENHRY and CDR2 is SYGVKD. CDR3 amino acids: CAISGTSGGDTQYF. The CDR3 DNA reads as TGTGCCATCAGTGGGACTAGCGGGGGAGATACGCAGTATTTT.

V is TRBV6-5 and J is TRBJ1-1; D unclear. From germline, CDR1 is MNHEY and CDR2 SVGAGI. V was clipped by 2 bases and J by 5 bases, with 18 bases between them. This CDR3 spans 16 amino acids. Here the CDR3 reads CASSYTLQVPGTEAFF. The CDR3 DNA is TGTGCCAGCAGTTACACACTTCAGGTCCCGGGGACTGAAGCTTTCTTT.

V is TRBV19 and J is TRBJ2-1, with D possibly being TRBD2 (5 bases). V was trimmed by 5 bases and J by 7 bases, leaving 9 bases between them. The germline V gene has CDR1 LNHDA and CDR2 SQIVND (reference sequence). There are 12 residues in the CDR3. The CDR3 reads CASSEGSNEQFF. DNA of the CDR3: TGTGCCAGTAGTGAGGGCTCGAATGAGCAGTTCTTC. Looking up the rest from reference TRBV19 and TRBJ2-1 gives the full variable domain: DGGITQSPKYLFRKEGQNVTLSCEQNLNHDAMYWYRQDPGQGLRLIYYSQIVNDFQKGDIAEGYSVSREKKESFPLTVTSAQKNPTAFYLCASSEGSNEQFFGPGTRLTVL.

Concerning this clone: The sample contains more than one DNA sequence encoding this CDR3. The CDR3 here is CASSPGGSGNTIYF. CDR3 in DNA: TGTGCCAGCAGTCCGGGGGGCTCTGGAAACACCATATATTTT. The chain combines TRBV6-5 with TRBJ1-3; tentative D call: TRBD1 (5 bases). CDR3 size: 14 residues. Germline-derived CDR1 and CDR2 are MNHEY and SVGAGI. The germline V and J ends were trimmed by 5 bases and 0 bases, with 8 bases remaining between them.

The rearrangement links TRBV2 to TRBJ2-1, with 7 bases lining up with TRBD2. V shed 3 bases and J 2 bases; nucleotides not matched to a gene: 1. CDR3 length: 14 residues. The germline gives CDR1 SNHLY, CDR2 FYNNEI. CDR3 residues: CASSDREAYNEQFF. Here the CDR3 DNA reads TGTGCCAGCAGTGACCGGGAGGCCTACAATGAGCAGTTCTTC.

The rearrangement links TRBV5-1 to TRBJ1-2, with D possibly matching TRBD1 (5 bases). Germline lookup yields CDR1 SGHRS and CDR2 YFSETQ. The CDR3 runs 13 residues. Between the trimmed V and J ends, which lost 8 bases and 0 bases, there was a span of 11 bases. The CDR3 loop reads CASKQASNYGYTF. CDR3 bases: TGCGCCAGTAAACAGGCCTCTAACTATGGCTACACCTTC.

The rearrangement uses TRBV6-5 and TRBJ2-7, with 9 nucleotides matching TRBD1. Germline assignment: CDR1 MNHEY and CDR2 SVGAGI. Trimming cost V 1 base and J 7 bases; bases outside gene matches: 8. This CDR3 has 15 amino acids. CDR3 sequence reads: CASSYFTGGSGEQYF. The CDR3, as DNA: TGTGCCAGCAGTTACTTCACAGGGGGCTCGGGGGAGCAGTACTTC.

The chain couples TRBV29-1 to TRBJ1-2; D possibly corresponds to TRBD1 (5 bases). V was pared by 4 bases and J by 4 bases, with 10 bases between. The V gene's germline CDR1 is SQVTM and CDR2 ANQGSEA. This CDR3 comprises 12 residues. The CDR3 reads CSVARQGYGYTF. CDR3 nucleotides: TGCAGCGTTGCGAGGCAGGGCTATGGCTACACCTTC.